Listed here are 26 T cell receptor beta chains from one sample, sequenced in a study of PD-L1 blockade in urothelial cancer. Sequenced by immunoSEQ multiplex PCR; TCRdb stores in-frame clones only, minus some. Of around 93,000 clones in the sample, around 78% were seen once. Time point defined: peripheral blood 6 weeks after treatment start. The input for sequencing was PBMCs, taken around atezolizumab (anti-PD-L1) treatment. The receptors were sampled from a man in his 70s with urothelial cancer.

The chain has TRBV18 and TRBJ2-7; 9 bases fit TRBD2. Germline-derived CDR1 and CDR2 are KGHSH and LQKENI. V lost 1 base and J lost 0; bases outside the gene matches: 4. The CDR3 has 16 amino acids. CDR3 sequence reads: CASSPRGGANSYEQYF. In DNA, the CDR3 is TGTGCCAGCTCACCACGCGGGGGGGCCAACTCCTACGAGCAGTACTTC.

This sequence joins TRBV11-2 and TRBJ2-7, with TRBD1 identical over 9 bases. This CDR3 is 15 amino acids long. Germline CDR1 is SGHAT and CDR2 is FQNNGV. Trimming at V came to 0 bases and at J to 4 bases, leaving 4 bases not matched to a gene. The chain's CDR3 is CASSLEGTGWYEQYF. The CDR3 bases are TGTGCCAGCAGCTTAGAAGGGACAGGGTGGTACGAGCAGTACTTC.

The V call is TRBV5-1, the J call TRBJ1-4, with D tentatively TRBD1 (6 bases). With 5 bases removed from V and 6 bases from J, the gap between germline ends came to 17 bases. This CDR3 spans 15 amino acids. Germline CDR1 is SGHRS and CDR2 is YFSETQ. CDR3 DNA sequence: TGCGCCAGCAGACCCGGGGGGGCAACCGATGAAAAACTGTTTTTT. It codes for CASRPGGATDEKLFF.

This clone was seen only once. This rearrangement joins TRBV7-6 to TRBJ2-2; D is possibly TRBD1 (5 bases). This CDR3 spans 16 amino acids. V was cut by 2 bases and J by 4 bases, with 14 bases left in between. CDR1 and CDR2 from the germline V gene are SGHVS and FNYEAQ. The CDR3 nucleotides are TGTGCCAGCAGCTTATTAGGGCAGGGAAGCACCGGGGAGCTGTTTTTT. As protein: CASSLLGQGSTGELFF.

The chain employs TRBV2 and TRBJ2-3, with 13 bases lining up with TRBD2. Trimming cost V 4 bases and J 6 bases; bases outside gene matches: 7. CDR1 and CDR2 from the germline V gene are SNHLY and FYNNEI. The CDR3 contains 16 residues. In nucleotides, the CDR3 is TGTGCCAGCAGTGTCAGGACTAGCGGGGGAGGGGATACGCAGTATTTT. This translates into CASSVRTSGGGDTQYF. The full variable domain, in which reference TRBV2 and TRBJ2-3 provide the parts outside the CDR3, is EPEVTQTPSHQVTQMGQEVILRCVPISNHLYFYWYRQILGQKVEFLVSFYNNEISEKSEIFDDQFSVERPDGSNFTLKIRSTKLEDSAMYFCASSVRTSGGGDTQYFGPGTRLTVL.

This clone is a singleton in its sample. The gene calls are TRBV5-8 and TRBJ2-2, with D tentatively TRBD2 (5 bases). Trimming stripped 6 bases from V and 1 base from J, with 13 bases between. Germline assignment: CDR1 SGHTS and CDR2 YDEGEE. The CDR3 runs 15 residues. CDR3 DNA: TGTGCCAGCACCCGAGAGGGATTGAACACCGGGGAGCTGTTTTTT. Translation gives CASTREGLNTGELFF.

The chain is built from TRBV5-4 and TRBJ2-7; D is perhaps TRBD2 (5 bases). The length of the CDR3 is 14 residues. From germline, CDR1 is SGHNT and CDR2 YYREEE (reference sequence). V was pared by 5 bases and J by 0 bases, with 12 bases between. CDR3 amino acids: CASRASFDSYEQYF. The CDR3 DNA reads TGTGCCAGCAGGGCTAGCTTCGACTCCTACGAGCAGTACTTC.

The chain carries TRBV11-2 and TRBJ1-1, with D unclear. Germline V gives CDR1 SGHAT, CDR2 FQNNGV. V dropped 1 base and J dropped 3 bases, with 9 bases sitting between them. CDR3 size: 14 residues. CDR3 protein: CASSLGGMDTEAFF. The DNA for the CDR3 is TGTGCCAGCAGCTTAGGAGGTATGGACACTGAAGCTTTCTTT.

This clone has a single count. The chain has TRBV5-1 and TRBJ1-5; D may be TRBD1 (5 bases). The V end was cut by 0 bases, the J end by 3 bases, with 10 bases between. CDR1 is SGHRS and CDR2 is YFSETQ in the germline V gene. This CDR3 has 15 residues. CDR3 protein: CASSLVGEDNQPQHF. As DNA, the CDR3 is TGCGCCAGCAGCTTGGTGGGGGAGGACAATCAGCCCCAGCATTTT.

This chain uses TRBV7-9 with TRBJ2-7; D is unresolved. CDR3 length: 11 amino acids. The germline CDR1 and CDR2 sequences are SEHNR and FQNEAQ (reference sequence). Trimming shortened V by 1 base and J by 6 bases, and 4 bases separated the two germline ends. In DNA form, the CDR3 reads TGTGCCAGCAGCTTAGTCGGCGAGCAGTACTTC. Amino acids: CASSLVGEQYF.

V is TRBV5-1 and J is TRBJ2-1; 7 nucleotides line up with TRBD2. The germline CDR1 and CDR2 sequences are SGHRS and YFSETQ. CDR3 length: 14 residues. With V trimmed by 4 bases and J by 8 bases, 9 bases remained unmatched. Here the CDR3 DNA reads TGCGCCAGCAGCCTAGCGGCCTTGGGCGATGAGCAGTTCTTC. This gives the protein CASSLAALGDEQFF.

The V and J genes are TRBV5-1 and TRBJ1-1; tentative D call: TRBD1 (5 bases). The CDR3 covers 15 residues. Germline V CDR1 and CDR2: SGHRS, YFSETQ. The ends were cut back, 0 bases at V and 4 bases at J, with 13 bases in the middle. The CDR3 DNA reads TGCGCCAGCAGCTTGGATGGGGGAGGAGGCACTGAAGCTTTCTTT. This gives the protein CASSLDGGGGTEAFF.

V usage is TRBV18 and J usage is TRBJ1-6; D might be TRBD1 (5 bases). Germline assignment: CDR1 KGHSH and CDR2 LQKENI. Trimming took 1 base from V and 10 from J, leaving 11 bases between them. The CDR3 is 14 residues long. The CDR3 coding sequence is TGTGCCAGCTCACCACAAGACAGTGTCTCACCCCTCCACTTT. It specifies CASSPQDSVSPLHF.

The chain uses TRBV11-2 and TRBJ1-5, with TRBD1 matching over 8 bases. CDR1 is SGHAT and CDR2 is FQNNGV in the germline V gene. J gave up 7 bases and V 0 bases, and 5 bases lay outside the gene matches. This CDR3 is built from 15 residues. The CDR3 region is CASSLDTGGGQPQHF. CDR3 coding DNA: TGTGCCAGCAGCTTAGACACAGGGGGGGGGCAGCCCCAGCATTTT.

This clone was found once. The chain couples TRBV4-1 to TRBJ2-3; D is undetermined. With 0 bases removed from V and 0 bases from J, the gap between germline ends came to 16 bases. The CDR3 is 18 amino acids. Germline assignment: CDR1 MGHRA and CDR2 YSYEKL. CDR3 sequence reads: CASSQDPGQAPSTDTQYF. DNA of the CDR3: TGCGCCAGCAGCCAAGATCCTGGTCAGGCCCCTAGCACAGATACGCAGTATTTT.

This clone has a single count. V usage is TRBV7-9 and J usage is TRBJ2-7; 10 bases are a match to TRBD2. This CDR3 spans 15 amino acids. With 5 bases clipped from V and 0 bases from J, the junction kept 4 bases outside the gene matches. In germline, CDR1 is SEHNR, CDR2 FQNEAQ (reference sequence). The CDR3 here is CASSLLAGNSYEQYF. The CDR3 DNA is TGTGCCAGCAGCCTACTAGCGGGAAACTCCTACGAGCAGTACTTC.

V gene TRBV5-4 combines with J gene TRBJ1-1, with D tentatively TRBD1 (6 bases). V was clipped by 4 bases and J by 4 bases, with 11 bases between them. The CDR3 has 13 amino acids. From germline, CDR1 is SGHNT and CDR2 YYREEE (reference sequence). CDR3 loop: CASSVGGGTEAFF. The CDR3 DNA reads TGTGCCAGCAGCGTGGGGGGCGGCACTGAAGCTTTCTTT.

This clone was counted a single time. The CDR3 spells CASSASASDAGELFF. Here the CDR3 DNA reads TGTGCCAGCAGCGCCTCCGCTAGCGACGCCGGGGAGCTGTTTTTT. The chain couples TRBV9 to TRBJ2-2; TRBD2 is a possible D gene (6 bases). The V gene's germline CDR1 is SGDLS and CDR2 YYNGEE. This CDR3 region has 15 residues. Trimming cost V 3 bases and J 6 bases, with 15 bases left between them.

The chain combines TRBV13 with TRBJ2-3, with 7 bases fitting TRBD1. There are 18 residues in the CDR3. V shed 4 bases, J shed 2 bases, and the junction held 15 bases outside the gene matches. Germline CDR1 PRHDT, CDR2 FYEKMQ (reference sequence). This CDR3 is CASSYTLRDSKFTDTQYF. The CDR3 nucleotides are TGTGCCAGCAGCTATACCCTACGGGACAGTAAATTCACAGATACGCAGTATTTT.

The rearrangement joins TRBV5-6 to TRBJ1-5, with 7 bases fitting TRBD1. Trimming cost V 3 bases and J 1 base; bases outside gene matches: 1. The CDR3 extends over 14 amino acids. Germline V gives CDR1 SGHDT, CDR2 YYEEEE. The CDR3 DNA is TGTGCCAGCAGCTCACAGGGGAGCAATCAGCCCCAGCATTTT. Translating gives CASSSQGSNQPQHF.

CDR3: CASSTRTGGTDTQYF. DNA of the CDR3: TGTGCCAGCTCAACCCGGACAGGGGGGACAGATACGCAGTATTTT. This chain links TRBV18 with TRBJ2-3; 10 bases line up with TRBD1. CDR3 size: 15 residues. Germline V CDR1 and CDR2: KGHSH, LQKENI. The J segment lost 3 bases and the V segment lost 5 bases, leaving 5 bases of the junction unmatched. The full variable domain, rest sourced from reference TRBV18 and TRBJ2-3, is NAGVMQNPRHLVRRRGQEARLRCSPMKGHSHVYWYRQLPEEGLKFMVYLQKENIIDESGMPKERFSAEFPKEGPSILRIQQVVRGDSAAYFCASSTRTGGTDTQYFGPGTRLTVL.

The chain employs TRBV5-4 and TRBJ2-2; the match to TRBD2 covers 9 bases. This CDR3 has 16 amino acids. After removal of 1 base from V and 6 bases from J, the junction contained 7 bases not matched to a gene. Germline values: CDR1 SGHNT, CDR2 YYREEE (reference sequence). Here the CDR3 DNA reads TGTGCCAGCAGCTTGAAGGTACAGCGGGAGGCCGGGGAGCTGTTTTTT. Encoded protein: CASSLKVQREAGELFF.

This clone was counted a single time. The V call is TRBV6-4, the J call TRBJ1-1; 9 bases agree with TRBD1. CDR3 length: 15 amino acids. J gave up 4 bases and V 0 bases, and 3 bases lay outside the gene matches. Germline CDR1 MRHNA, CDR2 SNTAGT. This CDR3 is CASSDSDRGVTEAFF. The CDR3 bases are TGTGCCAGCAGTGACTCCGACAGGGGGGTCACTGAAGCTTTCTTT.

V gene TRBV5-5 combines with J gene TRBJ2-1; a possible D gene is TRBD1 (6 bases). The germline gives CDR1 SGHKS, CDR2 YYEKEE (reference sequence). V lost 2 bases, J lost 2 bases, and 14 bases lay in between. The CDR3 spans 16 residues. The CDR3 loop is CASSFIPGQPYNEQFF. DNA for the CDR3: TGTGCCAGCAGCTTCATTCCGGGACAACCCTACAATGAGCAGTTCTTC. The full variable domain, its missing parts supplied by reference TRBV5-5 and TRBJ2-1, is DAGVTQSPTHLIKTRGQQVTLRCSPISGHKSVSWYQQVLGQGPQFIFQYYEKEERGRGNFPDRFSARQFPNYSSELNVNALLLGDSALYLCASSFIPGQPYNEQFFGPGTRLTVL.

The J gene is TRBJ2-5, the V gene TRBV5-4, with 7 bases fitting TRBD1. V shed 4 bases and J 1 base; nucleotides not matched to a gene: 1. The CDR3 length is 13 residues. CDR1 is SGHNT, CDR2 YYREEE, per germline (reference sequence). The CDR3 nucleotides are TGTGCCAGCAGCGGGACAGTCCAAGAGACCCAGTACTTC. This translates into CASSGTVQETQYF.

The chain uses TRBV6-1 and TRBJ1-6, with no clear D. CDR1 is MNHNS, CDR2 SASEGT, per germline. This CDR3 has 19 amino acids. V was cut by 2 bases and J by 0 bases, with 17 bases left in between. CDR3 DNA: TGTGCCAGCAGTGAAATCCTTAGCGTCTCGAGCTCCTATAATTCACCCCTCCACTTT. It codes for CASSEILSVSSSYNSPLHF.